The clone carrying this T cell receptor (beta chain) occurred a few times. Its antigen is still unknown. The extraction recovered at least 6 micrograms of total RNA per sample. The data derive from a study of blood T cells in healthy people across ages. Findings and limits, study-wide: CMV infection status of these donors was not known.

Sample-barcoded 5' priming and a J-beta primer mix drove a second PCR of 7 to 11 cycles. A template-switch adaptor containing 12 random nucleotides labeled each cDNA molecule. No fewer than 2.5 million CDR3-containing paired-end reads came from each sample. TCRdb analysed the 5' RACE reads with MiXCR anew, one entry per CDR3 protein. Of around 1,800,000 distinct CDR3 sequences in the sample, roughly two fifths are singletons; the top ten hold 23%. Specimen: blood. The TCR originated in a human donor in good health.

CDR3 DNA sequence: TGTGCCAGCAGTTCTGGGACAGGGAATTATTCACCCCTCCACTTT. Encoded protein: CASSSGTGNYSPLHF. The gene calls are TRBV6-6 and TRBJ1-6, with 9 bases identical to TRBD1. This CDR3 region has 15 residues. Trimming at V came to 4 bases and at J to 8 bases, leaving 6 bases not matched to a gene. The germline gives CDR1 MNHNY, CDR2 SVGAGI (reference sequence).